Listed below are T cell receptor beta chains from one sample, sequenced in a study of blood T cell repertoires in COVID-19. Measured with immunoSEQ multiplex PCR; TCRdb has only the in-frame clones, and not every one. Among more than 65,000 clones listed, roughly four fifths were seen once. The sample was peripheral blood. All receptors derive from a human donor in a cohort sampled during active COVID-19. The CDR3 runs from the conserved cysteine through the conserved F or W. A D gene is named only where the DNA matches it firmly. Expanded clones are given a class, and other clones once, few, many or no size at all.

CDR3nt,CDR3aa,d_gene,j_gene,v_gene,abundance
TGTGCCAGCAGCTTTGGGGGCGCGGCCTATGGTGGCTACACCTTC,CASSFGGAAYGGYTF,NA,TRBJ1-2,TRBV5-4,NA
TGTGCCAGCAGCTTAGCTATACAGGGGACGGGTGGCTCCTACGAGCAGTACTTC,CASSLAIQGTGGSYEQYF,TRBD1,TRBJ2-7,TRBV7-9,NA
TGTGCCAGCAGTTTCGGGGGGGCGCTGCAAGAGACCCAGTACTTC,CASSFGGALQETQYF,TRBD2,TRBJ2-5,TRBV6-2/TRBV6-3,NA
TGTGCCAGCAGCGCGACAGGTATCAATTCACCCCTCCACTTT,CASSATGINSPLHF,NA,TRBJ1-6,TRBV9,NA
TGTGCCAGCAGCGTTGGGGAGCGGTCTACTGAAGCTTTCTTT,CASSVGERSTEAFF,NA,TRBJ1-1,TRBV9,NA
TGTGCCAGTAATGAGGACTTAAACACTGAAGCTTTCTTT,CASNEDLNTEAFF,NA,TRBJ1-1,TRBV19,few
TGTGCCAGCAGTGAAGGACTCCCTGCTAACTATGGCTACACCTTC,CASSEGLPANYGYTF,NA,TRBJ1-2,TRBV2,NA
TGTGCCAGCAGTGGCGGGACCCACTATGGCTACACCTTC,CASSGGTHYGYTF,NA,TRBJ1-2,TRBV25-1,once
TGTGCCAGCAGCCGCCGGGACAGGGGTGGCGAGCAGTACTTC,CASSRRDRGGEQYF,TRBD1,TRBJ2-7,TRBV5-4,few
TGTGCCAGCAGCTTGGCATTTGGACTAGCGGGGGCCTCCTACGAGCAGTACTTC,CASSLAFGLAGASYEQYF,TRBD2,TRBJ2-7,TRBV5-4,NA
TGTGCCAGCAGCCGTCTCCCCTACGAGCAGTACTTC,CASSRLPYEQYF,NA,TRBJ2-7,TRBV5-6,NA
TGTGCCAGCAGCTTAGGGACTAGCGGGGGCAGGGATACGCAGTATTTT,CASSLGTSGGRDTQYF,TRBD2,TRBJ2-3,TRBV11-2,NA
TGTGCCAGCAGCTTGAATCAGGGTACTAACTATGGCTACACCTTC,CASSLNQGTNYGYTF,NA,TRBJ1-2,TRBV5-4,NA
TGCGCCAGCAGCGAACTCAGCGGGGGGGCTGAGTATTTT,CASSELSGGAEYF,TRBD2,TRBJ2-3,TRBV5-1,NA
TGTGCCAGCAGCTTAGAGGGGGCGAGTGAGCAGTACTTC,CASSLEGASEQYF,NA,TRBJ2-7,TRBV11-3,NA
TGCGCCAGCAGCCAAGAACAGGGGACCTATAGCAATCAGCCCCAGCATTTT,CASSQEQGTYSNQPQHF,TRBD1,TRBJ1-5,TRBV4-1,NA
TGCGCCAGCAGCCCACGGACAGGCAGCAATCAGCCCCAGCATTTT,CASSPRTGSNQPQHF,TRBD1,TRBJ1-5,TRBV5-1,NA
TGCAGCGTTGACGACTGGAACAGGGGAGAATACAATGAGCAGTTCTTC,CSVDDWNRGEYNEQFF,TRBD1,TRBJ2-1,TRBV29-1,NA
TGTGCCAGCCGCCGGACAGGGGTCACTGAAGCTTTCTTT,CASRRTGVTEAFF,TRBD1,TRBJ1-1,TRBV27,NA
TGCGCCAGCAGCTTTTCTGACGGCGGGCAGGGGGCCTACGAGCAGTACTTC,CASSFSDGGQGAYEQYF,TRBD1,TRBJ2-7,TRBV5-1,NA
TGTGCCAGCAGCCCCGTGGGAGGGAGTTACCCTGAAAAACTGTTTTTT,CASSPVGGSYPEKLFF,NA,TRBJ1-4,TRBV5-4,few
TGCAGCGTGGTTTCAGGGGGAGCAGAGACCCAGTACTTC,CSVVSGGAETQYF,TRBD1,TRBJ2-5,TRBV29-1,NA
TGCGCCAGCCAGCCGACTAGCGGGGTTTCGGAGACCCAGTACTTC,CASQPTSGVSETQYF,TRBD2,TRBJ2-5,TRBV5-1,NA
TGCGCCAGCAGCTTGGACAGTTTCCTGCAGTACTTC,CASSLDSFLQYF,NA,TRBJ2-7,TRBV5-1,once
TGTGCCAGCAGTCAGACGGGGTCTGGGGCCAACGTCCTGACTTTC,CASSQTGSGANVLTF,NA,TRBJ2-6,TRBV9,NA
TGCAGCGTTGTGTCGGGGAATAGCAATCAGCCCCAGCATTTT,CSVVSGNSNQPQHF,NA,TRBJ1-5,TRBV29-1,NA
TGTGCCAGCAGCTTGAGGGGGTTGAACACTGAAGCTTTCTTT,CASSLRGLNTEAFF,NA,TRBJ1-1,TRBV5-6,once
TGTGCCAGCAGCTTCGAGCGGGGGGGTAACACAGATACGCAGTATTTT,CASSFERGGNTDTQYF,TRBD2,TRBJ2-3,TRBV13,NA
TGTGCCAGTAGTATAGAGGGCGGACAGCCCGATTCACCCCTCCACTTT,CASSIEGGQPDSPLHF,NA,TRBJ1-6,TRBV19,once
TGTGCCAGCAGCCCCGGGACAGGGGGCAGGAGTGGCTACACCTTC,CASSPGTGGRSGYTF,TRBD1,TRBJ1-2,TRBV7-3,NA
TGTGCCACCAGTGACGGATCTACGGGACTGCAAGAGACCCAGTACTTC,CATSDGSTGLQETQYF,NA,TRBJ2-5,TRBV24-1,NA
TGTGCCACCTCACCCATCGGGACAGGGTCCAACTATGGCTACACCTTC,CATSPIGTGSNYGYTF,TRBD1,TRBJ1-2,TRBV19,NA
TGTGCCAGCAGCATGACTAGCGGGGGGGCAGGTGGGGAGCTGTTTTTT,CASSMTSGGAGGELFF,TRBD2,TRBJ2-2,TRBV7-8,NA
TGTGCCTGGAGGGGCCTCGGACAGCAGAACACTGAAGCTTTCTTT,CAWRGLGQQNTEAFF,NA,TRBJ1-1,TRBV30,NA
TGCAGCGTTGAGGGGAACAGGGCCTATGGCTACACCTTC,CSVEGNRAYGYTF,NA,TRBJ1-2,TRBV29-1,NA
TGTGCCAGCAGTCGCCCAAGGGGGCGTACGAACACTGAAGCTTTCTTT,CASSRPRGRTNTEAFF,TRBD1,TRBJ1-1,TRBV6-2/TRBV6-3,NA
TGTGCCAGCAGCCAAGGGGGACAGGGGGCATTGGAGCAGTTCTTC,CASSQGGQGALEQFF,TRBD1,TRBJ2-1,TRBV4-2,NA
TGTGCCAGCAGCTTCTCACAGGGTTACTCCTACGAGCAGTACTTC,CASSFSQGYSYEQYF,NA,TRBJ2-7,TRBV7-2,NA
TGTGCCAGCAGCTTAGGGGTGACAGGTATACGAACCACTGAAGCTTTCTTT,CASSLGVTGIRTTEAFF,NA,TRBJ1-1,TRBV7-2,NA
TGTGCCAGCAGCCAGGGCAGGACTCTCTCTGGAAACACCATATATTTT,CASSQGRTLSGNTIYF,NA,TRBJ1-3,TRBV3-1/TRBV3-2,NA
TGTGCCAGCAGTTACTCGGATCTGGTCAGGATCTATGGTTACACCTTC,CASSYSDLVRIYGYTF,NA,TRBJ1-2,TRBV6-6,NA
TGCGCCAGCAGCTTGAACAGGGGGAATAATTCACCCCTCCACTTT,CASSLNRGNNSPLHF,TRBD1,TRBJ1-6,TRBV5-1,NA
TGTGCCTGGAGCGACAGTACCTACGAGCAGTACTTC,CAWSDSTYEQYF,NA,TRBJ2-7,TRBV30,NA
TGTGCCAGCAAGAAGGGACAGGGGAACAATGAGCAGTTCTTC,CASKKGQGNNEQFF,TRBD1,TRBJ2-1,TRBV7-2,NA
TGTGCCTGGAAGTCCAGGAGGGCCCTGGACGATACGCAGTATTTT,CAWKSRRALDDTQYF,NA,TRBJ2-3,TRBV30,NA
TGTGCCAGCAGTGTGGGACATATCAATAATTCACCCCTCCACTTT,CASSVGHINNSPLHF,NA,TRBJ1-6,TRBV2,NA
TGTGCCAGCAGCAAATACGACAGGCAGACGTACTACGAGCAGTACTTC,CASSKYDRQTYYEQYF,NA,TRBJ2-7,TRBV5-4,few
TGTGCCAGTAGTACTACCAGGTACGAGCAGTACTTC,CASSTTRYEQYF,NA,TRBJ2-7,TRBV19,few
TGCGCCAGCAGCTTGGACACCGGACTGAGTAATTCACCCCTCCACTTT,CASSLDTGLSNSPLHF,NA,TRBJ1-6,TRBV5-1,NA
TGTGCCAGCAGCTTTCCCCCCCCTAGGCATCGGTACTATGGCTACACCTTC,CASSFPPPRHRYYGYTF,NA,TRBJ1-2,TRBV11-2,NA
TGTGCCAGCAGCCCAGGGACTAGCGATCTACATTTT,CASSPGTSDLHF,TRBD2,TRBJ2-3,TRBV7-9,once
TGTGCCAGCAGTGGGCGGGGACAGGCGCAATCCTACGAGCAGTACTTC,CASSGRGQAQSYEQYF,TRBD1,TRBJ2-7,TRBV6-1,once
TGTGCCAGCAGTTTTTCCCAGGGGAACACTGAAGCTTTCTTT,CASSFSQGNTEAFF,NA,TRBJ1-1,TRBV6-2/TRBV6-3,NA
TGTGCTAGCAGCCCCCAACGGGACTCCTACAATGAGCAGTTCTTC,CASSPQRDSYNEQFF,NA,TRBJ2-1,TRBV7-7,NA
TGTGCCAGTAGTATAGCCGAGTTCGGAAACACCATATATTTT,CASSIAEFGNTIYF,NA,TRBJ1-3,TRBV19,NA